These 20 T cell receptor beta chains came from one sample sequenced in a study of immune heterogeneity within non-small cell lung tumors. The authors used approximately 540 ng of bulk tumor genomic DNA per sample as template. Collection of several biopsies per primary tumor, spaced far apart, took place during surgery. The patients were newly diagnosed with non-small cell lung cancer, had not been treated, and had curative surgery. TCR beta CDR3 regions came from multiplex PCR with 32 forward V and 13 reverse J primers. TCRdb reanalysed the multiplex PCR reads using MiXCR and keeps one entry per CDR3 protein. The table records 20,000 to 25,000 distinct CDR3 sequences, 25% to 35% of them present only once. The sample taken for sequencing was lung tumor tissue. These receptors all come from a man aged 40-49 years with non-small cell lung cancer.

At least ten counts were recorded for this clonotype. CDR3 nucleotides: TGTGCCAGCAGCGAAGGGTTAGACTACTCCTACGAGCAGTACTTC. Its translation is CASSEGLDYSYEQYF. The chain uses TRBV9 and TRBJ2-7; D is possibly TRBD2 (5 bases). The ends were cut back, 3 bases at V and 0 bases at J, with 13 bases in the middle. Germline loops: CDR1 SGDLS, CDR2 YYNGEE. This CDR3 is 15 amino acids long.

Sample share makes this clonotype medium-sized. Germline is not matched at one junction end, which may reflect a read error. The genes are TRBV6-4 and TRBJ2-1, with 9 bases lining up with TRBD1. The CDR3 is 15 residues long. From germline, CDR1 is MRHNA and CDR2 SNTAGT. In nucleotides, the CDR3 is TGTGCCAGCATTGACGACAGGGGGGTAGACAATGAGCAGTTCTTC. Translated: CASIDDRGVDNEQFF.

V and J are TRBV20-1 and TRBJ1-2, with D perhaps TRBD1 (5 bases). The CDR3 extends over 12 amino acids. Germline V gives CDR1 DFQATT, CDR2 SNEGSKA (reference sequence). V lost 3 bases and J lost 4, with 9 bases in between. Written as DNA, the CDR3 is TGCAGTGCTAGTTCAGGGAGCTATGGCTACACCTTC. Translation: CSASSGSYGYTF.

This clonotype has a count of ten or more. The CDR3 region is CSASASSNQPQHF. CDR3 bases: TGCAGTGCTAGCGCATCGAGCAATCAGCCCCAGCATTTT. The V and J genes are TRBV20-1 and TRBJ1-5; D gene uncertain. The CDR3 has 13 residues. Trimming took off 3 bases at V and 1 base at J, with 7 bases between the two ends. Per the germline V gene, CDR1 is DFQATT and CDR2 is SNEGSKA (reference sequence).

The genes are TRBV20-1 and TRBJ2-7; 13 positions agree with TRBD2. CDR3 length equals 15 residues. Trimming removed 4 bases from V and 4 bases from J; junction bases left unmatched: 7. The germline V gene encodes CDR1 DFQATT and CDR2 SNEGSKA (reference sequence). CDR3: CSATRTSGRTYEQYF. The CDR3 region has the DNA TGCAGTGCTACCCGGACTAGCGGGAGAACATACGAGCAGTACTTC.

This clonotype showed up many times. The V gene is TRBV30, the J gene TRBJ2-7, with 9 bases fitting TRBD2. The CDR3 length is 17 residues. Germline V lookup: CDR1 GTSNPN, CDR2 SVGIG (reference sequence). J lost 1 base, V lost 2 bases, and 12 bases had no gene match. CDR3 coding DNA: TGTGCCTGGAGTCCCCTGACTAGCGGAGGCCTTTCCTACGAGCAGTACTTC. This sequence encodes CAWSPLTSGGLSYEQYF.

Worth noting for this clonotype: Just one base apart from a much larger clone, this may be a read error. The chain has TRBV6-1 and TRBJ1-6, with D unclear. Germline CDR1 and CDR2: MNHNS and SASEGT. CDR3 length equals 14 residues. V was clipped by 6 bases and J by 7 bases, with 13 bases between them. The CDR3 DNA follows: TGTGCCAGCAGCCTACAGAGCTGGAATTCACCCCTCCACTTT. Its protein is CASSLQSWNSPLHF.

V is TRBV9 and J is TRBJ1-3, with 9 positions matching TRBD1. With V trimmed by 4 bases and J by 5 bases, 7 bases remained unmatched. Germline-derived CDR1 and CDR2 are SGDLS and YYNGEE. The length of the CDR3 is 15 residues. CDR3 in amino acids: CASSHRDRARNTIYF. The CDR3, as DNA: TGTGCCAGCAGCCATAGGGACAGGGCGAGAAACACCATATATTTT.

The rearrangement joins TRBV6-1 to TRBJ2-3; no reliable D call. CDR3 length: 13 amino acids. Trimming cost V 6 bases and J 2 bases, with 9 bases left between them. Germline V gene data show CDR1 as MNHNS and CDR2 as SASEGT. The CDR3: CASRRIDTDTQYF. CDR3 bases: TGTGCCAGCAGGAGAATAGACACAGATACGCAGTATTTT.

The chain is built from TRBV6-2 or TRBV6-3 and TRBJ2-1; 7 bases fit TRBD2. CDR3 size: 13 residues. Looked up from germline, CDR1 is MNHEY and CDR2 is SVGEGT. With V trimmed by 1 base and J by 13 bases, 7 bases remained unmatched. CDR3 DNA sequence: TGTGCCAGCAGTTACTGGCGGGAGTTGTATCAGTTCTTC. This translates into CASSYWRELYQFF.

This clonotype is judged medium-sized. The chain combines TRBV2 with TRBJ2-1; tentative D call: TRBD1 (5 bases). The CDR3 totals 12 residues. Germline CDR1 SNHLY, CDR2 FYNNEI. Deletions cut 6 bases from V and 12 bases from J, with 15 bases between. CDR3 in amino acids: CASSGREGRQFF. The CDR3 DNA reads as TGTGCCAGCAGCGGCAGGGAAGGTAGGCAGTTCTTC.

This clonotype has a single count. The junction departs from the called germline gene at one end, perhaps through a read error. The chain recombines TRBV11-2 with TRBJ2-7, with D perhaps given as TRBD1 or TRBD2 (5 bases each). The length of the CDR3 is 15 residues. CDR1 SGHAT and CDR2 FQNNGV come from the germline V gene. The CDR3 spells CASSGPDRGDYQQYF. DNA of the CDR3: TGTGCCAGCAGCGGCCCAGACCGGGGCGACTACCAGCAGTACTTC. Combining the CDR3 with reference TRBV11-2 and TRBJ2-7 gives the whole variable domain EAGVAQSPRYKIIEKRQSVAFWCNPISGHATLYWYQQILGQGPKLLIQFQNNGVVDDSQLPKDRFSAERLKGVDSTLKIQPAKLEDSAVYLCASSGPDRGDYQQYFGPGTRLTVT.

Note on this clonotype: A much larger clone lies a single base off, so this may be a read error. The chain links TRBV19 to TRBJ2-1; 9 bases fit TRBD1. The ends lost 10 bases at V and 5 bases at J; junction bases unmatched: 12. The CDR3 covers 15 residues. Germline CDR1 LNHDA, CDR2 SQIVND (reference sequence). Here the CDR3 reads CATNPGQGHHNEQFF. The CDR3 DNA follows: TGTGCCACTAATCCGGGACAGGGACACCACAATGAGCAGTTCTTC.

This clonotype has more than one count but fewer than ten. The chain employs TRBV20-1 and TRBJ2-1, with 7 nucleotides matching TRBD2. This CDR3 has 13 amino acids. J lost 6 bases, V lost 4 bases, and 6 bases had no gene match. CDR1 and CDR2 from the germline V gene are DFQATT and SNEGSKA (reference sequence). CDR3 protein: CSAKGGPINEQFF. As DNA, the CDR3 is TGCAGTGCTAAGGGAGGGCCGATCAATGAGCAGTTCTTC.

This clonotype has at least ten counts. CDR3 loop: CASQDRTSRWQYF. CDR3 in DNA: TGTGCCAGCCAGGACAGGACCTCTCGTTGGCAGTACTTC. The chain links TRBV12-3 or TRBV12-4 to TRBJ2-7, with TRBD1 identical over 7 bases. This CDR3 has 13 residues. The trim removed 8 bases at V and 9 bases at J, leaving 13 bases unmatched.

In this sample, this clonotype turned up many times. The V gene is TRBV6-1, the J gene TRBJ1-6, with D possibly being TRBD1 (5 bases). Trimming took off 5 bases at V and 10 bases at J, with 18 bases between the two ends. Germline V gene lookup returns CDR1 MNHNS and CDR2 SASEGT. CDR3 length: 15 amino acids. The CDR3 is CASSRQGAPDSPLHF. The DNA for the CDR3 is TGTGCCAGCAGTCGGCAGGGCGCCCCAGACTCACCCCTCCACTTT.

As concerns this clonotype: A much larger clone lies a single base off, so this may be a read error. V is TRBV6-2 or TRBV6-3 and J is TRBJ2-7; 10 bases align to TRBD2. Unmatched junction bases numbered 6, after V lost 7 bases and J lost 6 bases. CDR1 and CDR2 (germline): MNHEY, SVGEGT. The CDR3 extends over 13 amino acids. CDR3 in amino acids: CASNPSGSGEQYF. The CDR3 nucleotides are TGTGCCAGCAATCCTAGCGGGAGTGGCGAGCAGTACTTC.

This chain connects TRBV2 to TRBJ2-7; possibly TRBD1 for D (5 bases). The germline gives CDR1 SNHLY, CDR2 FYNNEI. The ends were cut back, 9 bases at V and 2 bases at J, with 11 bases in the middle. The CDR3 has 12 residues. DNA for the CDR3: TGTGCCAGGCCAGGGCATCCCTACGAGCAGTACTTC. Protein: CARPGHPYEQYF.

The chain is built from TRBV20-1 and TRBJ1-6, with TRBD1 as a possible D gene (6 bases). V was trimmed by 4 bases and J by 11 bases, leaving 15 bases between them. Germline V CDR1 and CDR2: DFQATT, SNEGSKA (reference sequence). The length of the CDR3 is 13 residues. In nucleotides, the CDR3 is TGCAGTGCTAACCCTGGGGGCGATCCACCCCTCCACTTT. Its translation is CSANPGGDPPLHF.

CDR3 residues: CASSETGYSNQPQHF. The CDR3 DNA follows: TGTGCCAGCTCAGAAACAGGATATAGCAATCAGCCCCAGCATTTT. The chain uses TRBV4-2 and TRBJ1-5, with D possibly matching TRBD1 (5 bases). The CDR3 sequence is 15 residues long. The germline V gene encodes CDR1 LGHNA and CDR2 YNFKEQ. The V and J ends lost 8 bases and 0 bases respectively, with 14 bases between them.